This TCR beta chain derives from a study of blood T cell repertoires in COVID-19. As for the study in general: The origin of the acute and convalescent COVID-19 samples was the United States, Italy and Spain. The cDNA or gDNA used as material had been derived from T cells, B-cell-depleted T cells, or PBMCs.

Germline V gene data show CDR1 as MGHRA and CDR2 as YSYEKL. The ends lost 2 bases at V and 2 bases at J; junction bases unmatched: 10. The length of the CDR3 is 17 residues. TCRdb's copy holds only in-frame clones and misses some; the assay was immunoSEQ multiplex PCR. The data show 140,000 to 150,000 clones, with approximately 85% seen just once and approximately 8% held by the top ten. The clonotype comes from a woman between 55 and 75 years old with COVID-19, enrolled during active disease. The sample consisted of peripheral blood. V usage is TRBV4-1 and J usage is TRBJ2-3, with TRBD1 identical over 7 bases. The CDR3 sequence: CASSQTGTVPFTDTQYF. CDR3 sequence (DNA): TGCGCCAGCAGCCAAACAGGGACAGTCCCCTTCACAGATACGCAGTATTTT.